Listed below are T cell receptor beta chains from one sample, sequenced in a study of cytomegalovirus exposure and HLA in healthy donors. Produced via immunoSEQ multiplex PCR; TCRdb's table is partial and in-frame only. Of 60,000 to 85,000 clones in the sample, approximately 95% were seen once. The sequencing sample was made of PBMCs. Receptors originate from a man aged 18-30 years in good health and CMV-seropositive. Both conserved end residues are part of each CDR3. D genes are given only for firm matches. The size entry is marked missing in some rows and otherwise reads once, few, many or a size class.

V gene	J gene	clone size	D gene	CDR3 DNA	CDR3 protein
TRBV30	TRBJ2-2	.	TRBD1	TGTGCCTGTTCCGGGACAGGGGTCGCCGGGGAGCTGTTTTTT	CACSGTGVAGELFF
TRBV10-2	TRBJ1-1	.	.	TGCGCCAGCAGTGCAGGGGTAAACACTGAAGCTTTCTTT	CASSAGVNTEAFF
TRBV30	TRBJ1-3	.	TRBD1	TGTGCCTGGAGACGAAAGGGGGCATCGGGAAACACCATATATTTT	CAWRRKGASGNTIYF
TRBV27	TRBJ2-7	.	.	TGTGCCACCTCTTTAGGACAATCCTACGAGCAGTACTTC	CATSLGQSYEQYF
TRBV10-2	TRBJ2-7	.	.	TGCGCCAGCAGTGAGCCAGTCGGAGGGGGGGGGTACGAGCAGTACTTC	CASSEPVGGGGYEQYF
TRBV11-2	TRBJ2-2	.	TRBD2	TGTGCCAGCAGCCCGGGACTAGCGGGAGGCCGGGCCGGGGAGCTGTTTTTT	CASSPGLAGGRAGELFF
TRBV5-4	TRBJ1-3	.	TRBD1	TGTGCCAGCAGGGGACAGGCTGGAAACACCATATATTTT	CASRGQAGNTIYF
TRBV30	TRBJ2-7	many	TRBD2	TGTGCCTGGACTCCGGGACTAGGGTACGAGCAGTACTTC	CAWTPGLGYEQYF
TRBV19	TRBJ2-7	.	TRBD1	TGTGCCAGTAGTCCCCGACAGGGGGTGACCTACGAGCAGTACTTC	CASSPRQGVTYEQYF
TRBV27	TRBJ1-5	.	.	TGTGCCAGCAGTGGGCCCGGGGGGCCGAGCAATCAGCCCCAGCATTTT	CASSGPGGPSNQPQHF
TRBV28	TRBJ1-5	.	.	TGTGCCAGCAGACCGCGGGGCCGGGACAGCAATCAGCCCCAGCATTTT	CASRPRGRDSNQPQHF
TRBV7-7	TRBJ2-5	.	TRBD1	TGTGCTAGCAGCAACCGGACAGGAGAAGAGACCCAGTACTTC	CASSNRTGEETQYF
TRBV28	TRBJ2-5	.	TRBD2	TGTGCCAGCAGCCCCCCAGTGACTAGCGGGTGGAGGGGAGAGACCCAGTACTTC	CASSPPVTSGWRGETQYF
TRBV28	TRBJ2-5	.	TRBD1	TGTGCCAGCAGTCGACAGGGTAAGGGTGAAGAGACCCAGTACTTC	CASSRQGKGEETQYF
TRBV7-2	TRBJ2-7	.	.	TGTGCCAGCAGCCACAGGGGAGGATACGAGCAGTACTTC	CASSHRGGYEQYF
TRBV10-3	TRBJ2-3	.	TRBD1	TGTGCCATCAGTGGAGGACAGGGGACAGATACGCAGTATTTT	CAISGGQGTDTQYF
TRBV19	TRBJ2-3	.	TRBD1	TGTGCCACCCGCCCCGTTGGGGACCCAGGGGGAGTGGATACGCAGTATTTT	CATRPVGDPGGVDTQYF
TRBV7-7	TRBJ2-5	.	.	TGTGCTAGCAGCCCCGGAGGTGTTACCCAAGAGACCCAGTACTTC	CASSPGGVTQETQYF
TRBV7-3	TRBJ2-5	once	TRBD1	TGTGCCAGCAGCTCTCAGACAGGGTGGATGGAGACCCAGTACTTC	CASSSQTGWMETQYF
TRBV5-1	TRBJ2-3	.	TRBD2	TGCGCCAGCAGCTTGGCTGGCGGGAGGGCCGATACGCAGTATTTT	CASSLAGGRADTQYF
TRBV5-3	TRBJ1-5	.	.	TGTGCCAGAAGCCCCTGGAGCACGACTCACTTTAGCAATCAGCCCCAGCATTTT	CARSPWSTTHFSNQPQHF
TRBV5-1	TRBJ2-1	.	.	TGCGCCAGCAGCTTGGGCGTGTCCCGGGTCAATGAGCAGTTCTTC	CASSLGVSRVNEQFF
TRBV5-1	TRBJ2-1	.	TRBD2	TGCGCCACCCGGTGGACTAGCGGGAGGAGCAATGAGCAGTTCTTC	CATRWTSGRSNEQFF